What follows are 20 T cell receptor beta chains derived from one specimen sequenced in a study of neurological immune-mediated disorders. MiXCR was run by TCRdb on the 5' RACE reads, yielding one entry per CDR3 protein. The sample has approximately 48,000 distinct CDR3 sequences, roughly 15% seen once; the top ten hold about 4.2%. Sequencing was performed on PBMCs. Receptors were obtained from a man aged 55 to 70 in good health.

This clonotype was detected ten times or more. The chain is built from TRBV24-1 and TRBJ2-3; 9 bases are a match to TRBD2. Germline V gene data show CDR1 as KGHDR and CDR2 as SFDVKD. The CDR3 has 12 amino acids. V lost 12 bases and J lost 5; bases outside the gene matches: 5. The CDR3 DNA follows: TGTGCCGCTCCTAGCGGGAAAGATACGCAGTATTTT. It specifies CAAPSGKDTQYF.

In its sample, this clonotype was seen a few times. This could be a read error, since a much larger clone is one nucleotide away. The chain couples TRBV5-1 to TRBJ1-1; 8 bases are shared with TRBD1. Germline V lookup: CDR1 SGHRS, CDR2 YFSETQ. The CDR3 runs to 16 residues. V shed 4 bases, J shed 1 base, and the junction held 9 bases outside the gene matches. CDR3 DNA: TGCGCCAGCAGCCTCCTACTACAGGGGGGGAACACTGAAGCTTTCTTT. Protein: CASSLLLQGGNTEAFF.

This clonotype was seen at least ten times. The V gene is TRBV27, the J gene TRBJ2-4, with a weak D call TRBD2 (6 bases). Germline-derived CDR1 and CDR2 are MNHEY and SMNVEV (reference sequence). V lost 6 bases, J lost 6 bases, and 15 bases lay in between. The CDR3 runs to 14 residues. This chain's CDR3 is CASSGSGSGNIQYF. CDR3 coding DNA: TGTGCCAGCAGCGGGAGCGGCTCTGGAAACATTCAGTACTTC.

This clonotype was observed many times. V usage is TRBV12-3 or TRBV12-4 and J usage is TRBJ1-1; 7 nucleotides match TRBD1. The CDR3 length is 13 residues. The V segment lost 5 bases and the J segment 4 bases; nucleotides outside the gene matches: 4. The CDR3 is CASSMTGPTEAFF. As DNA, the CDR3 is TGTGCCAGCAGTATGACAGGGCCCACTGAAGCTTTCTTT.

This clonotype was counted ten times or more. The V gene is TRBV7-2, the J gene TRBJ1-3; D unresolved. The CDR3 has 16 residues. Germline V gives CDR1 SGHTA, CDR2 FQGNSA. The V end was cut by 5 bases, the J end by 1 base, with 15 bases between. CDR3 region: CASSVGSANSGNTIYF. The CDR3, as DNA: TGTGCCAGCAGCGTCGGGTCGGCGAATTCTGGAAACACCATATATTTT.

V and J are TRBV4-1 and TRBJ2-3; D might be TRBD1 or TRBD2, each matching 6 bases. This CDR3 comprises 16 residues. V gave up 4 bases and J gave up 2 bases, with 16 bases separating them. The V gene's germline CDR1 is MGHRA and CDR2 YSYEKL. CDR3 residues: CASSLQGGGATDTQYF. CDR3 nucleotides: TGCGCCAGCAGCCTCCAAGGGGGAGGCGCCACAGATACGCAGTATTTT.

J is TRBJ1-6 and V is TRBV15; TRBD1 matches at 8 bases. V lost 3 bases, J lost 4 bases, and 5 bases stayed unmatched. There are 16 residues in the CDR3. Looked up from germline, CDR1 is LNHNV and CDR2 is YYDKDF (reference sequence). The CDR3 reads CATSSSGTGYNSPLHF. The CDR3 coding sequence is TGTGCCACCAGCAGTTCCGGGACAGGATATAATTCACCCCTCCACTTT.

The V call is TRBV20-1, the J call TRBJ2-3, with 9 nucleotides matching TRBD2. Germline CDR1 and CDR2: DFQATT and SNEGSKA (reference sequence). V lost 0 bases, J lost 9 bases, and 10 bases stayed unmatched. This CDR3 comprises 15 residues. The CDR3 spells CSARDYGGGERTQYF. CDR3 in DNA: TGCAGTGCTAGAGATTACGGCGGGGGGGAGAGGACGCAGTATTTT.

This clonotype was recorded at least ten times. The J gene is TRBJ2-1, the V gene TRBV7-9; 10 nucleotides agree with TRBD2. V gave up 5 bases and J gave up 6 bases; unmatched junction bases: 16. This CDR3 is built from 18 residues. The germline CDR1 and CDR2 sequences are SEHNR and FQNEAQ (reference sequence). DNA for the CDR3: TGTGCCAGCAGCCCGCTTCCTTTTCAAACTAGCGGGACCAATGAGCAGTTCTTC. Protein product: CASSPLPFQTSGTNEQFF.

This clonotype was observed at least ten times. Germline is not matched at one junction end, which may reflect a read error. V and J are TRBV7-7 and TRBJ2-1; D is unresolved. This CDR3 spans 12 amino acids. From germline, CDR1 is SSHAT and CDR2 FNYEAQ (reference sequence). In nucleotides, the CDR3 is TGTGCTAGCAGCTCCGCCCACGGTGAGCAGTTCTTC. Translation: CASSSAHGEQFF.

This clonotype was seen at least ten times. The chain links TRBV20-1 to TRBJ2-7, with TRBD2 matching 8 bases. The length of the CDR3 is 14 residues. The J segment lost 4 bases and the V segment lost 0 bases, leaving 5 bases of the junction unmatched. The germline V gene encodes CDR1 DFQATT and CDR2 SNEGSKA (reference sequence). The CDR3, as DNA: TGCAGTGCTAGAGATCAAGCGGGAGTGTACGAGCAGTACTTC. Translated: CSARDQAGVYEQYF.

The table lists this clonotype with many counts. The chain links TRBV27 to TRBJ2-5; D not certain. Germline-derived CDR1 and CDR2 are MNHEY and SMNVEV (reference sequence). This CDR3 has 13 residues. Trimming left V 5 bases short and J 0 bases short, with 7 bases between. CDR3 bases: TGTGCCAGCAGTCCCCCGTACCAAGAGACCCAGTACTTC. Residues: CASSPPYQETQYF.

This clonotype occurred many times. Here the CDR3 DNA reads TGTGCCAGCAGTTTAACCTCTACCTACAATCAGCCCCAGCATTTT. Its protein product is CASSLTSTYNQPQHF. This sequence joins TRBV28 and TRBJ1-5, with unresolved D. CDR3 length: 15 amino acids. Per the germline V gene, CDR1 is MDHEN and CDR2 is SYDVKM. Trimming removed 2 bases from V and 3 bases from J, with 11 bases in between. Full variable domain (remainder filled in from reference TRBV28 and TRBJ1-5): DVKVTQSSRYLVKRTGEKVFLECVQDMDHENMFWYRQDPGLGLRLIYFSYDVKMKEKGDIPEGYSVSREKKERFSLILESASTNQTSMYLCASSLTSTYNQPQHFGDGTRLSIL.

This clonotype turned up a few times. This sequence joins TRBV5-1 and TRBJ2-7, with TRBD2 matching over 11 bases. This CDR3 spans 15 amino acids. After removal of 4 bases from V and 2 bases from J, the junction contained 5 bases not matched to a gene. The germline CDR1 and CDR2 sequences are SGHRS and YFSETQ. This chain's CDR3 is CASSGGLAETYEQYF. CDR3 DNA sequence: TGCGCCAGCAGCGGGGGACTAGCGGAGACCTACGAGCAGTACTTC. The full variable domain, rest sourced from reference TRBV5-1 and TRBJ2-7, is KAGVTQTPRYLIKTRGQQVTLSCSPISGHRSVSWYQQTPGQGLQFLFEYFSETQRNKGNFPGRFSGRQFSNSRSEMNVSTLELGDSALYLCASSGGLAETYEQYFGPGTRLTVT.

CDR3 in amino acids: CASSYERELQFF. The CDR3 DNA follows: TGTGCCAGCAGTTACGAGCGGGAGTTGCAGTTCTTC. The J gene is TRBJ2-1, the V gene TRBV6-2 or TRBV6-3, with TRBD2 identical over 8 bases. Trimming removed 2 bases from V and 12 bases from J; junction bases left unmatched: 3. The length of the CDR3 is 12 residues. CDR1 and CDR2 (germline): MNHEY, SVGEGT.

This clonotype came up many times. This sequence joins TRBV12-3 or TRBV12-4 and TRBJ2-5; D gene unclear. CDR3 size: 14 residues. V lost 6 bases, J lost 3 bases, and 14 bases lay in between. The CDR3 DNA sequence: TGTGCCAGCAGCCTAGGGCCAGGAAAAGAGACCCAGTACTTC. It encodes CASSLGPGKETQYF.

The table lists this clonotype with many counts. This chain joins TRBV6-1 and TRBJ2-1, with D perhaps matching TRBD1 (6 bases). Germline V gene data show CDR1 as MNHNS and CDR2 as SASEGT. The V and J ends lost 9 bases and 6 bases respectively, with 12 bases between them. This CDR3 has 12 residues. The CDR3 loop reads CASRTVRNEQFF. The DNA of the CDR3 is TGTGCCAGTAGGACAGTTCGCAATGAGCAGTTCTTC.

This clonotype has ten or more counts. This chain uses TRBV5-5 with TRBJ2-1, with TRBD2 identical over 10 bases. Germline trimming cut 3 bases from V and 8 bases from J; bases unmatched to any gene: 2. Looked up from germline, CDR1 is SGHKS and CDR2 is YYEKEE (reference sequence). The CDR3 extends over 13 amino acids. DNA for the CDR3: TGTGCCAGCAGCTCACTAGCGGGATATGAGCAGTTCTTC. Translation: CASSSLAGYEQFF.

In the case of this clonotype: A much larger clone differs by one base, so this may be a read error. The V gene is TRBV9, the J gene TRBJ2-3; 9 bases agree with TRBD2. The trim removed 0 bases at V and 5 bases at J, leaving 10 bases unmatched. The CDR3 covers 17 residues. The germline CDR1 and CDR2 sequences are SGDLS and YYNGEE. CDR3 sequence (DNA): TGTGCCAGCAGCGTAGTCGGGGCTAGCGGGATGGAAGATACGCAGTATTTT. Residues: CASSVVGASGMEDTQYF.

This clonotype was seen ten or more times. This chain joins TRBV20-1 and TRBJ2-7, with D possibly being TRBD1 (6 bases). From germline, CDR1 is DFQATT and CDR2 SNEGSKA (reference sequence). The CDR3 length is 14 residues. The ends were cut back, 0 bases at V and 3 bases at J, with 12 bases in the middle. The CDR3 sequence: CSARDNRVGYEQYF. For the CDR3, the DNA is TGCAGTGCTAGAGATAACAGGGTAGGCTACGAGCAGTACTTC.